A selection of T cell receptor beta chains follows, all from one sample in a study of immune evolution from preneoplasia to lung adenocarcinoma. The method was immunoSEQ multiplex PCR; TCRdb's version includes in-frame clones alone and lacks a portion of them. Here the sample spans approximately 4,500 clones, roughly 86% being singletons. Material for sequencing was FFPE lung adenocarcinoma in situ tissue. The source is a person between 70 and 80 years old with lung adenocarcinoma. CDR3s include the opening cysteine and the closing phenylalanine or tryptophan. D genes are given only for firm matches. The listing skips clone size in some rows; elsewhere it reads once, few, many or a size class.

D	J	size	V	CDR3	DNA
NA	TRBJ1-1	NA	TRBV30	CAWGISFTEAFF	TGTGCCTGGGGCATTTCTTTCACTGAAGCTTTCTTT
NA	TRBJ1-2	NA	TRBV29-1	CSVESNSDGYTF	TGCAGCGTTGAGAGCAACAGTGATGGCTACACCTTC
TRBD2	TRBJ2-1	NA	TRBV6-4	CASSERGYNEQFF	TGTGCCAGCAGCGAGCGGGGGTACAATGAGCAGTTCTTC
TRBD1	TRBJ1-2	once	TRBV12-5	CASARWTGTVDYGYTF	TGTGCTAGTGCCAGATGGACAGGGACCGTGGACTATGGCTACACCTTC
TRBD2	TRBJ2-5	NA	TRBV7-8	CASGYSGDNQETQYF	TGTGCCAGCGGATATAGCGGGGATAACCAAGAGACCCAGTACTTC
TRBD2	TRBJ2-7	NA	TRBV13	CASSWTSGGAHEQYF	TGTGCCAGCAGCTGGACTAGCGGGGGGGCTCACGAGCAGTACTTC
NA	TRBJ1-1	NA	TRBV28	CASILAGTPTEAFF	TGTGCCAGCATCCTAGCCGGGACACCCACTGAAGCTTTCTTT
TRBD2	TRBJ2-2	NA	TRBV6-5	CASRPGLVTGELFF	TGTGCCAGCAGACCGGGACTAGTCACCGGGGAGCTGTTTTTT
TRBD1	TRBJ1-6	few	TRBV5-1	CASSRTGGSSPLHF	TGCGCCAGCAGCCGGACAGGCGGGAGTTCACCCCTCCACTTT
NA	TRBJ2-3	few	TRBV2	CASGARTSTDTQYF	TGTGCCAGCGGGGCGAGGACTAGCACAGATACGCAGTATTTT
NA	TRBJ2-3	once	TRBV27	CASSSYGDTQYF	TGTGCCAGCAGTTCATACGGGGATACGCAGTATTTT
NA	TRBJ2-5	NA	TRBV28	CASSFYGGRDSETQYF	TGTGCCAGCAGTTTTTACGGGGGGCGAGATTCGGAGACCCAGTACTTC
TRBD2	TRBJ2-7	few	TRBV6-5	CASSYSTSGIYEQYF	TGTGCCAGCAGTTACTCGACTAGCGGGATCTACGAGCAGTACTTC
NA	TRBJ1-2	NA	TRBV28	CASSGVGEGYGYTF	TGTGCCAGCAGTGGAGTCGGGGAGGGCTATGGCTACACCTTC
TRBD2	TRBJ2-7	NA	TRBV27	CASSLGGSGTFEQYF	TGTGCCAGCAGTTTAGGGGGTAGCGGGACGTTCGAGCAGTACTTC
NA	TRBJ1-2	few	TRBV4-1	CASSQAQANEYGYTF	TGCGCCAGCAGCCAAGCACAGGCCAACGAATATGGCTACACCTTC
NA	TRBJ1-2	NA	TRBV4-1	CASSPQIKTHGYTF	TGCGCCAGCAGCCCCCAGATTAAAACCCATGGCTACACCTTC
TRBD1	TRBJ1-1	NA	TRBV7-9	CASSFWTGLPEAFF	TGTGCCAGCAGCTTTTGGACAGGGCTGCCTGAAGCTTTCTTT
NA	TRBJ2-2	once	TRBV7-9	CASSLGIATVRTGELFF	TGTGCCAGCAGCTTAGGGATTGCGACAGTGCGCACCGGGGAGCTGTTTTTT
NA	TRBJ1-1	NA	TRBV7-9	CASSFLGAQNTEAFF	TGTGCCAGCAGCTTTCTAGGGGCCCAGAACACTGAAGCTTTCTTT
NA	TRBJ2-7	NA	TRBV11-2	CASSPGPYEQYF	TGTGCCAGCAGCCCAGGACCCTACGAGCAGTACTTC
NA	TRBJ1-5	NA	TRBV6-5	CASRKNQVQPQHF	TGTGCCAGCAGAAAAAACCAGGTTCAGCCCCAGCATTTT
NA	TRBJ1-5	NA	TRBV5-4	CASSPASGQPQHF	TGTGCCAGCAGCCCGGCTTCAGGGCAGCCCCAGCATTTT
NA	TRBJ1-4	NA	TRBV25-1	CASSAAGVANEKLFF	TGTGCCAGCAGTGCAGCAGGGGTGGCCAATGAAAAACTGTTTTTT
TRBD1	TRBJ1-5	few	TRBV29-1	CATGGGLGNQPQHF	TGCGCGACCGGAGGGGGCCTGGGGAATCAGCCCCAGCATTTT
NA	TRBJ1-1	few	TRBV6-6	CASSYVERAEAFF	TGTGCCAGCAGTTACGTTGAAAGAGCTGAAGCTTTCTTT
NA	TRBJ2-1	NA	TRBV5-1	CASSLQAYNEQFF	TGCGCCAGCAGCTTACAGGCGTACAATGAGCAGTTCTTC
TRBD2	TRBJ2-7	NA	TRBV9	CASSFGLAGPSYEQYF	TGTGCCAGCAGCTTCGGACTAGCGGGGCCCTCCTACGAGCAGTACTTC
NA	TRBJ1-5	NA	TRBV15	CATSDVGRNQPQHF	TGTGCCACCAGTGATGTGGGTCGCAATCAGCCCCAGCATTTT
TRBD2	TRBJ2-5	NA	TRBV30	CAWSRGGGTETQYF	TGTGCCTGGAGTCGGGGGGGCGGGACAGAGACCCAGTACTTC
NA	TRBJ1-6	few	TRBV6-5	CASSYFRSNSPLHF	TGTGCCAGCAGTTACTTCCGTAGTAATTCACCCCTCCACTTT